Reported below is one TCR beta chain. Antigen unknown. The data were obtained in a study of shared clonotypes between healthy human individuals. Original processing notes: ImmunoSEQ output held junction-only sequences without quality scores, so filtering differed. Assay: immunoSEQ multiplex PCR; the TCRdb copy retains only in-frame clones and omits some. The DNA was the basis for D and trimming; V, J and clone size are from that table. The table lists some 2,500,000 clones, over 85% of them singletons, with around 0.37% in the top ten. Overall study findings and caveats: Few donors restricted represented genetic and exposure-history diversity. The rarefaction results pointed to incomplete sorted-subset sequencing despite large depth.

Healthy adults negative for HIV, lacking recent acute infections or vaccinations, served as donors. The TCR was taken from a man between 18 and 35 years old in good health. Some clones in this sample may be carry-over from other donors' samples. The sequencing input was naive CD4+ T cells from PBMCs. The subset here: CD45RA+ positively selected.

CDR3 in DNA: TGTGCCAGCAACATCCTGGTATCCTACAATGAGCAGTTCTTC. Residues: CASNILVSYNEQFF. The gene calls are TRBV2 and TRBJ2-1; D gene ambiguous. The germline CDR1 and CDR2 sequences are SNHLY and FYNNEI. This CDR3 is built from 14 residues. Deletions cut 7 bases from V and 1 base from J, with 11 bases between. The variable domain in full, with the rest retrieved from reference TRBV2 and TRBJ2-1, is EPEVTQTPSHQVTQMGQEVILRCVPISNHLYFYWYRQILGQKVEFLVSFYNNEISEKSEIFDDQFSVERPDGSNFTLKIRSTKLEDSAMYFCASNILVSYNEQFFGPGTRLTVL.